These T cell receptor beta chains were read from a single sample in a study of blood T cell repertoires in COVID-19. The assay was immunoSEQ multiplex PCR, and TCRdb's table has in-frame clones only and misses some. Of fewer than 350,000 clones detected, about 76% appear once; the ten largest clones hold 2.5% to 3%. Sample: peripheral blood. The source of these receptors is a woman aged 60-70 years with active or convalescent COVID-19. CDR3s include the opening cysteine and the closing phenylalanine or tryptophan. The D gene is left open where the match is weak. Size values are once, few and many counts, or a class for expanded clones, and some rows have none.

v_gene	d_gene	j_gene	abundance	CDR3aa	CDR3nt
TRBV5-4	TRBD1	TRBJ1-2	-	CASSGDRGQYGYTF	TGTGCCAGCAGCGGGGACAGGGGCCAATATGGCTACACCTTC
TRBV5-4	TRBD2	TRBJ2-1	-	CASNPLAGGPDEQFF	TGTGCCAGCAACCCATTAGCGGGGGGGCCCGATGAGCAGTTCTTC
TRBV2	-	TRBJ2-2	-	CASSTVTGELFF	TGTGCCAGCAGTACGGTCACCGGGGAGCTGTTTTTT
TRBV12-5	-	TRBJ2-5	-	CASGLQGGETQYF	TGTGCTAGTGGTTTACAGGGGGGGGAGACCCAGTACTTC
TRBV19	-	TRBJ2-5	-	CASSKSAGVGQETQYF	TGTGCCAGTAGTAAGTCGGCAGGGGTAGGACAAGAGACCCAGTACTTC
TRBV11-2	-	TRBJ1-1	-	CASSLGAGNTEAFF	TGTGCCAGCAGCTTAGGGGCGGGGAACACTGAAGCTTTCTTT
TRBV13	TRBD2	TRBJ2-1	-	CASSLMGLAGNNEQFF	TGTGCCAGCAGCCTCATGGGACTAGCGGGAAACAATGAGCAGTTCTTC
TRBV6-5	-	TRBJ1-4	-	CASSYSTTWGEKLFF	TGTGCCAGCAGTTACTCGACTACCTGGGGTGAAAAACTGTTTTTT
TRBV7-6	TRBD1	TRBJ2-1	-	CASSFGQGNGDEQFF	TGTGCCAGCAGCTTCGGACAGGGAAATGGGGATGAGCAGTTCTTC
TRBV15	TRBD1	TRBJ1-4	-	CATSRADRVEKLFF	TGTGCCACCAGCAGAGCGGACAGGGTCGAAAAACTGTTTTTT
TRBV4-1	TRBD2	TRBJ2-5	-	CASSRLAGFQETQYF	TGCGCCAGCAGCCGACTAGCGGGCTTCCAAGAGACCCAGTACTTC
TRBV5-4	TRBD1	TRBJ1-4	-	CASTPSPGQGNEKLFF	TGTGCCAGCACTCCCAGCCCGGGACAGGGTAATGAAAAACTGTTTTTT
TRBV5-5	TRBD1	TRBJ2-2	few	CASSAQGPHTGELFF	TGTGCCAGCAGCGCACAGGGGCCTCACACCGGGGAGCTGTTTTTT
TRBV10-3	TRBD2	TRBJ2-7	-	CASMVDSGVVSSEQYF	TGTGCCTCCATGGTCGATAGCGGGGTAGTATCGTCCGAGCAGTACTTC
TRBV5-1	-	TRBJ1-1	few	CASSLAAGLPAFF	TGCGCCAGCAGCTTGGCGGCAGGCCTCCCCGCTTTCTTT
TRBV2	-	TRBJ1-5	-	CASSEARGLYQPQHF	TGTGCCAGCAGTGAAGCCCGGGGGTTGTATCAGCCCCAGCATTTT
TRBV6-5	TRBD2	TRBJ2-5	-	CAVRGTSGEKVTQYF	TGTGCCGTCCGGGGGACTAGCGGGGAGAAAGTGACCCAGTACTTC
TRBV2	TRBD1	TRBJ1-5	few	CASRGPGGYQPQHF	TGTGCCAGCAGGGGACCAGGGGGCTATCAGCCCCAGCATTTT
TRBV19	-	TRBJ1-5	few	CASSIRFAPPSGNQPQHF	TGTGCCAGTAGTATTAGGTTTGCACCCCCCTCAGGGAATCAGCCCCAGCATTTT
TRBV9	-	TRBJ1-2	-	CASSPFPGTF	TGTGCCAGCAGCCCCTTCCCGGGAACCTTC
TRBV19	-	TRBJ2-4	-	CASANRGAFPAGIQYF	TGTGCCAGTGCGAATCGGGGGGCTTTTCCGGCGGGCATTCAGTACTTC
TRBV29-1	-	TRBJ1-2	-	CSVIIARGYTF	TGCAGCGTCATTATCGCTAGGGGCTACACCTTC
TRBV5-1	-	TRBJ2-7	-	CASSPRLGAGAIEQYF	TGCGCCAGCAGCCCCAGACTCGGGGCGGGGGCTATAGAGCAGTACTTC
TRBV4-3	-	TRBJ1-1	-	CASSQEPSAGTEAFF	TGCGCCAGCAGCCAAGAGCCCTCCGCCGGCACTGAAGCTTTCTTT
TRBV27	TRBD1	TRBJ1-6	-	CASTTGTGNSPLHF	TGTGCCAGCACTACCGGGACAGGAAATTCACCCCTCCACTTT
TRBV27	TRBD1	TRBJ1-2	-	CASRTGQGAYYGYTF	TGTGCCAGCAGAACCGGACAGGGGGCTTACTATGGCTACACCTTC
TRBV7-2	-	TRBJ1-5	few	CASSPGFGDQPQHF	TGTGCCAGCAGCCCGGGCTTCGGGGATCAGCCCCAGCATTTT